There are a few counts of the clone carrying this T cell receptor (beta chain). Antigen unknown. TCRdb itself ran the reads through MiXCR, one entry per CDR3 protein. This sample carries about 890,000 distinct CDR3 sequences, less than 40% of them seen once, and the ten largest clones take around 15%. The CDR3 extends over 15 amino acids. Germline V lookup: CDR1 SGHVS, CDR2 FQNEAQ. V was shortened by 0 bases and J by 2 bases, with 8 bases between the two germline ends. The entry originates in a study of T cell repertoires in cytomegalovirus infection. About the study: Selection of CMV epitopes for the study included recently identified HLA-C-restricted and well-studied HLA-B-restricted ones. Evidence of both CMV infection and a matching HLA type came from public TCR beta signatures.

Points from the study as a whole: Totalled public TCR beta family frequency picked out people who carried CMV plus the relevant HLA. HLA-C-restricted CMV clonotypes gave the most frequent clonotype in two of eight donors.

This chain links TRBV7-8 with TRBJ1-5; unclear D gene. The starting material was cultured CD8+ T cells from PBMCs, obtained from culture after CMV antigen stimulation. This clonotype was obtained from a human donor in good health (CMV status not recorded). Some clones in this sample may be carry-over from other donors' samples. The CDR3 nucleotides are TGTGCCAGCAGCTTAGCGCTGGAGCGCAATCAGCCCCAGCATTTT. Amino acids: CASSLALERNQPQHF.